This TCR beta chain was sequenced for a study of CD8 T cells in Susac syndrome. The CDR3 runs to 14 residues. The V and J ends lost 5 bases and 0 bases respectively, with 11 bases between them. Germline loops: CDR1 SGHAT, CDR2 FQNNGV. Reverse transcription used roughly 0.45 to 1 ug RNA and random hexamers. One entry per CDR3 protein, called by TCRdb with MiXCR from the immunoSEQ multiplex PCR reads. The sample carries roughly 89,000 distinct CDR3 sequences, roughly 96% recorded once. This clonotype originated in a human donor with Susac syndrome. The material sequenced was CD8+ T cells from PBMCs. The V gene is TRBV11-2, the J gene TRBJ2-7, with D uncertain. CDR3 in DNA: TGTGCCAGCAGCAGCTTAGATAGCTCCTACGAGCAGTACTTC. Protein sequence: CASSSLDSSYEQYF.